A single sample gave rise to the 21 T cell receptor beta chains below, sequenced in a study of blood T cell repertoires in COVID-19. The repertoire was sequenced with immunoSEQ multiplex PCR; TCRdb's copy has only in-frame clones and lacks some. The sample shows roughly 100,000 clones, around 80% of them seen only once. The sequenced sample was peripheral blood. The receptor set was obtained from a man aged 65 to 85 with active or convalescent COVID-19.

The chain has TRBV11-2 and TRBJ1-3; a possible D gene is TRBD1 (5 bases). The CDR3 has 15 amino acids. Trimming left V 4 bases short and J 8 bases short, with 18 bases between. Germline V gene lookup returns CDR1 SGHAT and CDR2 FQNNGV. CDR3 loop: CASSSSPSGVYTIYF. In nucleotides, the CDR3 is TGTGCCAGCAGCTCCTCCCCGTCGGGGGTTTACACCATATATTTT.

This chain links TRBV9 with TRBJ1-3; 7 positions agree with TRBD1. Germline values: CDR1 SGDLS, CDR2 YYNGEE. This CDR3 is built from 16 residues. V lost 4 bases, J lost 6 bases, and 13 bases stayed unmatched. The CDR3 loop reads CASSLTGTESANTIYF. DNA for the CDR3: TGTGCCAGCAGCTTAACCGGGACAGAGAGCGCAAACACCATATATTTT.

This chain joins TRBV30 and TRBJ1-2, with 7 bases lining up with TRBD1. V was clipped by 2 bases and J by 4 bases; unmatched bases: 10. CDR3 length equals 15 residues. Per the germline V gene, CDR1 is GTSNPN and CDR2 is SVGIG (reference sequence). The CDR3 DNA reads TGTGCCTGGAGTCTACCGGACAGGAGCCGCTATGGCTACACCTTC. It is translated as CAWSLPDRSRYGYTF.

This clone was seen a few times. The CDR3 region has the DNA TGTGCCAGCAGCCAAGGGTTCCAGGGGTGGTCCTACGAGCAGTACTTC. Translation gives CASSQGFQGWSYEQYF. The rearrangement links TRBV3-1 (or the pseudogene TRBV3-2) to TRBJ2-7, with D possibly being TRBD1 (6 bases). Germline CDR1 LGHDT, CDR2 YNNKEL (reference sequence). Trimming removed 1 base at V and 1 base at J, with 14 bases between. This CDR3 region has 16 residues.

The J gene is TRBJ2-7, the V gene TRBV9; D gene uncertain. From germline, CDR1 is SGDLS and CDR2 YYNGEE. Deletions cut 0 bases from V and 2 bases from J, with 12 bases between. This CDR3 has 15 amino acids. In DNA, the CDR3 is TGTGCCAGCAGCGTAGCCCACGGCGGAGCCTACGAGCAGTACTTC. Amino acid sequence: CASSVAHGGAYEQYF.

V and J are TRBV25-1 and TRBJ2-3, with unresolved D. The CDR3 totals 13 residues. V was trimmed by 10 bases and J by 1 base, leaving 12 bases between them. Germline V lookup: CDR1 MGHDK, CDR2 SYGVNS. The CDR3 protein is CATTTSGTDTQYF. The CDR3 DNA sequence: TGTGCCACCACAACCAGCGGCACAGATACGCAGTATTTT.

The chain combines TRBV18 with TRBJ2-1; 8 positions match TRBD2. Germline V gene data show CDR1 as KGHSH and CDR2 as LQKENI. J gave up 5 bases and V 3 bases, and 9 bases lay outside the gene matches. CDR3 length: 16 amino acids. CDR3 sequence (DNA): TGTGCCAGCTCACCGGTACTAGCGGTGGGGGACAATGAGCAGTTCTTC. It encodes CASSPVLAVGDNEQFF.

This chain uses TRBV2 with TRBJ1-3; 7 nucleotides agree with TRBD1. Trimming at V came to 8 bases and at J to 4 bases, leaving 8 bases not matched to a gene. The CDR3 sequence is 14 residues long. Germline values: CDR1 SNHLY, CDR2 FYNNEI. CDR3 sequence (DNA): TGTGCCAGCGGGAGACAGGGAGGCGGAAACACCATATATTTT. Translating gives CASGRQGGGNTIYF.

The gene calls are TRBV4-1 and TRBJ2-2; TRBD1 matches 9 bases. This CDR3 region has 16 residues. V lost 4 bases, J lost 6 bases, and 9 bases stayed unmatched. CDR1 is MGHRA, CDR2 YSYEKL, per germline. The CDR3 protein is CASSRTGQGIAGELFF. For the CDR3, the DNA is TGCGCCAGCAGCCGTACGGGACAGGGTATCGCCGGGGAGCTGTTTTTT.

The V gene is TRBV19, the J gene TRBJ2-3; tentatively, D is TRBD2 (6 bases). Trimming cost V 6 bases and J 0 bases, with 19 bases left between them. Germline V lookup: CDR1 LNHDA, CDR2 SQIVND (reference sequence). The CDR3 loop spans 17 amino acids. The CDR3: CASSRSGKAGSTDTQYF. In DNA, the CDR3 is TGTGCCAGTAGCCGCTCGGGGAAAGCGGGTAGCACAGATACGCAGTATTTT.

The J gene is TRBJ2-1, the V gene TRBV4-1; D perhaps matches TRBD1 (5 bases). The CDR3 totals 14 residues. V lost 4 bases and J 4 bases, leaving 11 bases between the germline ends. Germline CDR1 MGHRA, CDR2 YSYEKL. This CDR3 reads CASSRLQGYNEQFF. DNA of the CDR3: TGCGCCAGCAGCCGCTTGCAGGGTTACAATGAGCAGTTCTTC.

The rearrangement joins TRBV24-1 to TRBJ1-5; D unclear. Germline loops: CDR1 KGHDR, CDR2 SFDVKD. CDR3 length: 14 amino acids. Between the trimmed V and J ends, which lost 4 bases and 4 bases, there was a span of 10 bases. DNA for the CDR3: TGTGCCACCAGTGACCCCCCTCCTAATCAGCCCCAGCATTTT. Protein product: CATSDPPPNQPQHF.

V usage is TRBV28 and J usage is TRBJ2-7; possible D gene TRBD1, 5 bases. Deletions cut 2 bases from V and 4 bases from J, with 12 bases between. Germline CDR1 is MDHEN and CDR2 is SYDVKM. The CDR3 sequence is 14 residues long. The CDR3 sequence: CASSLQGNKYEQYF. In DNA, the CDR3 is TGTGCCAGCAGTTTACAGGGAAATAAGTACGAGCAGTACTTC. The entire variable domain, with the rest obtained from reference TRBV28 and TRBJ2-7, is as follows: DVKVTQSSRYLVKRTGEKVFLECVQDMDHENMFWYRQDPGLGLRLIYFSYDVKMKEKGDIPEGYSVSREKKERFSLILESASTNQTSMYLCASSLQGNKYEQYFGPGTRLTVT.

In this sample, this clone turned up once. The rearrangement uses TRBV6-5 and TRBJ1-4; D gene unclear. From germline, CDR1 is MNHEY and CDR2 SVGAGI. There are 15 residues in the CDR3. Between the trimmed V and J ends, which lost 2 bases and 1 base, there was a span of 8 bases. CDR3 sequence reads: CASSYRHGTNEKLFF. DNA for the CDR3: TGTGCCAGCAGTTACCGCCACGGAACTAATGAAAAACTGTTTTTT.

CDR3 loop: CAWSVRTGVNEKLFF. As DNA, the CDR3 is TGTGCCTGGAGTGTTCGGACAGGAGTAAATGAAAAACTGTTTTTT. The V call is TRBV30, the J call TRBJ1-4; 7 bases line up with TRBD1. Germline CDR1 reads GTSNPN; CDR2 reads SVGIG (reference sequence). The CDR3 totals 15 residues. V gave up 0 bases and J gave up 5 bases; unmatched junction bases: 6.

The chain has TRBV27 and TRBJ2-1; D gene unclear. Between the trimmed V and J ends, which lost 5 bases and 6 bases, there was a span of 20 bases. The CDR3 sequence is 16 residues long. The germline V gene encodes CDR1 MNHEY and CDR2 SMNVEV (reference sequence). CDR3 in DNA: TGTGCCAGCAGTCCGCCTCTAACGGGTCTCCCCAATGAGCAGTTCTTC. Translation: CASSPPLTGLPNEQFF.

This rearrangement joins TRBV11-3 to TRBJ1-1; 11 positions agree with TRBD1. The CDR3 consists of 16 residues. The germline gives CDR1 SGHNT, CDR2 YENEEA. Unmatched junction bases numbered 5, after V lost 5 bases and J lost 0 bases. The CDR3 protein is CASSPGQGDMNTEAFF. CDR3 DNA: TGTGCCAGCAGCCCGGGACAGGGGGACATGAACACTGAAGCTTTCTTT. Using reference TRBV11-3 and TRBJ1-1 for the parts outside the CDR3, the full variable domain is EAGVVQSPRYKIIEKKQPVAFWCNPISGHNTLYWYLQNLGQGPELLIRYENEEAVDDSQLPKDRFSAERLKGVDSTLKIQPAELGDSAVYLCASSPGQGDMNTEAFFGQGTRLTVV.

The V call is TRBV2, the J call TRBJ1-5; perhaps TRBD1 as D (5 bases). CDR3 size: 14 residues. The ends were cut back, 3 bases at V and 3 bases at J, with 9 bases in the middle. Germline V gives CDR1 SNHLY, CDR2 FYNNEI. CDR3 DNA sequence: TGTGCCAGCAGTGATAAGACAGACAATCAGCCCCAGCATTTT. This gives the protein CASSDKTDNQPQHF.

The chain is built from TRBV28 and TRBJ1-1, with 9 positions matching TRBD1. The CDR3 sequence is 16 residues long. V gave up 5 bases and J gave up 4 bases; unmatched junction bases: 11. CDR1 is MDHEN, CDR2 SYDVKM, per germline. Here the CDR3 DNA reads TGTGCCAGCAGTCAGTGGACAGGGGTTTATGGCACTGAAGCTTTCTTT. Its protein is CASSQWTGVYGTEAFF.

This clone has a single count. The rearrangement links TRBV6-5 to TRBJ1-3, with D uncertain. CDR1 is MNHEY and CDR2 is SVGAGI in the germline V gene. This CDR3 spans 14 amino acids. Trimming cost V 4 bases and J 2 bases, with 9 bases left between them. CDR3 nucleotide sequence: TGTGCCAGCAGTTTACGACTAACTGGAAACACCATATATTTT. This gives the protein CASSLRLTGNTIYF.

J is TRBJ2-7 and V is TRBV21-1; the table calls TRBD1, which could not be checked here. TRBV21-1 is shown as a pseudogene. This CDR3 has 15 residues. The CDR3 DNA reads as TGTGCCAGCAGCAAATGGGACAGGTACTTCCACGAGCAGTACTTC. Translating it yields CASSKWDRYFHEQYF.